This TCR beta chain comes out of a study of shared clonotypes between healthy human individuals. Study results and limitations: Non-shared clonotypes displayed generation probabilities falling below those of clonotypes present in all four donors.

CDR3 size: 14 residues. The trim removed 1 base at V and 5 bases at J, leaving 3 bases unmatched. Germline assignment: CDR1 SEHNR and CDR2 FQNEAQ (reference sequence). Remarks on this clone: What it binds is not known.

Samples underwent the assay at deep level. Profiling relied on immunoSEQ multiplex PCR, and the TCRdb table lists in-frame clones only, not all of them. The data contain roughly 2.6 million clones, around 94% of them singletons. The clonotype comes from a man younger than 35 in good health. The chain couples TRBV7-9 to TRBJ2-3, with 7 positions matching TRBD2. Material for sequencing was naive CD4+ T cells sorted from blood. The subset here: CD45RA+ positively selected. The CDR3 region has the DNA TGTGCCAGCAGCTTAGGACTAGCCCGAGATACGCAGTATTTT. Translating gives CASSLGLARDTQYF.